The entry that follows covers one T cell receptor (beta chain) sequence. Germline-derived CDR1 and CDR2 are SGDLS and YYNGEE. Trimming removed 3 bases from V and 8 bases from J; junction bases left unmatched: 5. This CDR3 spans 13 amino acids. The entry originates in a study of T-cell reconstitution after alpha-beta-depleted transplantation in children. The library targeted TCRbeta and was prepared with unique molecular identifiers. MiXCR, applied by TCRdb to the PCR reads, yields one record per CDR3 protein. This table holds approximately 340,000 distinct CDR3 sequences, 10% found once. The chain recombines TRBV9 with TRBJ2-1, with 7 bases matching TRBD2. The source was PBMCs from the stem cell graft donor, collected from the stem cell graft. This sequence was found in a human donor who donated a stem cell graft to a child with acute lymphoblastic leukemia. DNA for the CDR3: TGTGCCAGCAGCGCTAAAGCGGGATATGAGCAGTTCTTC. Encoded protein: CASSAKAGYEQFF.